The rows below give T cell receptor beta chains drawn from one sample of a study of blood T cell repertoires in COVID-19. Clones were read by immunoSEQ multiplex PCR, and TCRdb kept only the in-frame ones, dropping some. The repertoire consists of 88,000 or so clones, with 85% to 90% occurring once and the leading ten covering 3.8%. Sequencing was carried out using peripheral blood. The receptors stem from a man aged 55 to 69 with acute or convalescent COVID-19. Each CDR3 is given with its conserved first and last residue. A D gene is named only where the DNA matches it firmly. Only some rows state a clone size, as once, few, many or a class for expanded clones.

NA	TRBV7-2	12	TRBD1	TRBJ1-2	CASSFQGAGYTF	TGTGCCAGCAGCTTCCAGGGGGCTGGCTACACCTTC
NA	TRBV5-1	15	TRBD1	TRBJ1-1	CASSLSRGPTTEAFF	TGCGCCAGCAGCCTATCCAGGGGGCCGACCACTGAAGCTTTCTTT
NA	TRBV2	13	TRBD1	TRBJ2-7	CASSDRGAYEQYF	TGTGCCAGCAGCGACAGGGGAGCCTACGAGCAGTACTTC
NA	TRBV5-4	15	TRBD2	TRBJ2-7	CASSPPGLASHEQYF	TGTGCCAGCAGCCCACCGGGACTAGCGTCCCACGAGCAGTACTTC
NA	TRBV5-4	16	TRBD1	TRBJ2-2	CASSFGQGAFPGELFF	TGTGCCAGCAGCTTTGGGCAGGGGGCATTCCCCGGGGAGCTGTTTTTT
few	TRBV4-2	12	NA	TRBJ1-2	CASSQDPVGYTF	TGTGCCAGCAGCCAAGATCCAGTGGGCTACACCTTC
once	TRBV27	17	TRBD1	TRBJ1-2	CASSLNPTGANLKGYTF	TGTGCCAGCAGCCTCAACCCGACAGGGGCGAATCTGAAGGGCTACACCTTC
NA	TRBV3-1/TRBV3-2	14	TRBD1	TRBJ1-1	CASSQTQGGTEAFF	TGTGCCAGCAGCCAAACACAGGGGGGCACTGAAGCTTTCTTT
NA	TRBV12-5	16	NA	TRBJ2-7	CASAFSGDLNPYEQYF	TGTGCTAGTGCCTTTTCGGGGGACTTGAACCCCTACGAGCAGTACTTC
NA	TRBV12-3/TRBV12-4	13	NA	TRBJ1-1	CASSLGQNTEAFF	TGTGCCAGCAGTCTCGGACAGAACACTGAAGCTTTCTTT
NA	TRBV12-5	14	TRBD1	TRBJ2-5	CASGMTGALGAQYF	TGTGCTAGTGGTATGACAGGGGCTCTAGGGGCCCAGTACTTC
NA	TRBV5-1	15	NA	TRBJ2-2	CASSPRTANTGELFF	TGCGCCAGCAGCCCGCGGACAGCGAACACCGGGGAGCTGTTTTTT
NA	TRBV19	15	TRBD1	TRBJ1-4	CASRPPGTENEKLFF	TGTGCCAGTAGGCCACCCGGGACAGAAAATGAAAAACTGTTTTTT
once	TRBV3-1/TRBV3-2	18	NA	TRBJ2-7	CASSQRLPRDTKTYEQYF	TGTGCCAGCAGCCAGAGACTCCCCCGGGACACCAAGACCTACGAGCAGTACTTC
few	TRBV7-9	16	TRBD1	TRBJ2-7	CASSRRGQGATYEQYF	TGTGCCAGCAGCCGGAGGGGACAGGGGGCTACCTACGAGCAGTACTTC
NA	TRBV6-2/TRBV6-3	15	TRBD1	TRBJ1-5	CASSYQDRALKPQHF	TGTGCCAGCAGTTACCAAGACAGGGCCTTGAAGCCCCAGCATTTT
NA	TRBV5-1	16	NA	TRBJ2-5	CASSLTPNGVQETQYF	TGCGCCAGCAGCTTGACCCCCAACGGGGTACAAGAGACCCAGTACTTC
few	TRBV6-5	16	TRBD1	TRBJ1-6	CASSSGQGAGRSPLHF	TGTGCCAGCAGTTCGGGACAGGGGGCCGGTAGGTCACCCCTCCACTTT